A selection of T cell receptor beta chains follows, all from one sample in a study of cytomegalovirus exposure and HLA in healthy donors. Libraries were prepared by immunoSEQ multiplex PCR; TCRdb keeps only in-frame clonotypes and omits some of them. The sample has 150,000 to 200,000 clones; roughly 84% are singletons. Input material: PBMCs. These receptors originate from a man in his forties or fifties in good health and CMV-seropositive. The CDR3 runs from the conserved cysteine through the conserved F or W. A D gene is named only where the DNA matches it firmly. Clone size is not always given. Where it is, it says once, few, many or a class for expanded clones.

clone_size d_call j_call v_call cdr3_aa cdr3_nt
- TRBD2 TRBJ2-1 TRBV5-1 CASSLAGGTYNEQFF TGCGCCAGCAGCCTGGCGGGGGGAACATACAATGAGCAGTTCTTC
- - TRBJ2-4 TRBV6-5 CASSYGPGSSQNIQYF TGTGCCAGCAGTTACGGTCCGGGATCGTCCCAAAACATTCAGTACTTC
- - TRBJ2-3 TRBV7-3 CASSPSGVTSTDTQYF TGTGCCAGCAGCCCCTCCGGAGTAACTAGCACAGATACGCAGTATTTT
- TRBD1 TRBJ2-5 TRBV7-9 CASSFPRHRGQGETQYF TGTGCCAGCAGCTTCCCCAGGCACAGGGGGCAGGGAGAGACCCAGTACTTC
- TRBD1 TRBJ2-2 TRBV9 CASSVLTGVNTGELFF TGTGCCAGCAGCGTGCTAACAGGGGTGAACACCGGGGAGCTGTTTTTT
- TRBD2 TRBJ2-1 TRBV5-1 CASSPGLAPHNEQFF TGCGCCAGCTCACCGGGACTAGCTCCCCACAATGAGCAGTTCTTC
- TRBD2 TRBJ2-3 TRBV7-9 CASSLTSGHSTDTQYF TGTGCCAGCAGCTTAACTAGCGGCCATAGCACAGATACGCAGTATTTT
- TRBD1 TRBJ1-1 TRBV7-2 CASSLRQGAIWDTEAFF TGTGCCAGCAGCTTAAGGCAGGGGGCGATTTGGGACACTGAAGCTTTCTTT
- TRBD2 TRBJ2-1 TRBV9 CASSAGGDFYNEQFF TGTGCCAGCAGCGCGGGGGGGGACTTCTACAATGAGCAGTTCTTC
- - TRBJ1-2 TRBV5-6 CASSTRQARYTF TGTGCCAGCAGCACCAGACAGGCACGCTACACCTTC
- - TRBJ1-5 TRBV2 CASRDDSDSNQPQHF TGTGCCAGCAGGGACGACAGTGATAGCAATCAGCCCCAGCATTTT
- TRBD1 TRBJ1-4 TRBV9 CASSVREGADEKLFF TGTGCCAGCAGCGTCCGGGAGGGGGCTGATGAAAAACTGTTTTTT
- - TRBJ1-4 TRBV6-7 CASHTPRERREKLFF TGTGCCAGCCATACCCCGAGGGAGCGGAGGGAAAAACTGTTTTTT
- - TRBJ2-7 TRBV10-2 CASSDPREKGYEQYF TGCGCCAGCAGTGACCCCAGGGAAAAGGGGTACGAGCAGTACTTC
- - TRBJ1-6 TRBV13 CASSTAGYNSPLHF TGTGCCAGCAGCACTGCCGGCTATAATTCACCCCTCCACTTT
- TRBD1 TRBJ2-1 TRBV7-3 CASSLTPGQGVENEQFF TGTGCCAGCAGCTTAACGCCTGGACAGGGGGTGGAAAATGAGCAGTTCTTC
once - TRBJ1-2 TRBV6-5 CASSFHDRYGYTF TGTGCCAGCAGCTTCCATGATCGGTATGGCTACACCTTC
- - TRBJ2-5 TRBV9 CASSVEGGKETQYF TGTGCCAGCAGCGTAGAGGGGGGGAAAGAGACCCAGTACTTC
- - TRBJ1-1 TRBV7-9 CASSQSGFYQRTEAFF TGTGCCAGCAGCCAAAGCGGGTTTTATCAGCGTACTGAAGCTTTCTTT
- - TRBJ2-7 TRBV7-9 CASSLPSYEQYF TGTGCCAGCAGCTTACCCAGCTACGAGCAGTACTTC
- - TRBJ2-5 TRBV7-9 CASRLYSQETQYF TGTGCCAGCCGACTATACTCCCAAGAGACCCAGTACTTC
- - TRBJ1-3 TRBV6-5 CASSYSGTGNTIYF TGTGCCAGCAGTTACTCAGGGACAGGAAACACCATATATTTT
- - TRBJ1-1 TRBV5-1 CASSWGLMNTEAFF TGCGCCAGCAGCTGGGGGCTCATGAACACTGAAGCTTTCTTT
- TRBD1 TRBJ2-7 TRBV2 CASSPVWGQGSYEQYF TGTGCCAGCAGTCCAGTCTGGGGACAGGGCTCCTACGAGCAGTACTTC
- TRBD2 TRBJ2-1 TRBV11-2 CASSLTSGSPYNEQFF TGTGCCAGCAGCTTGACTAGCGGGAGCCCCTACAATGAGCAGTTCTTC
- - TRBJ2-2 TRBV10-2 CASSVQGAGELFF TGCGCCAGCAGTGTTCAAGGGGCCGGGGAGCTGTTTTTT
once TRBD1 TRBJ1-2 TRBV5-1 CASSLAGQEYGYTF TGCGCCAGCAGCTTGGCGGGACAGGAGTACGGCTACACCTTC
- - TRBJ1-1 TRBV29-1 CSVEDPRGTEAFF TGCAGCGTTGAAGACCCCAGGGGCACTGAAGCTTTCTTT
- TRBD1 TRBJ1-6 TRBV19 CASSVRQGALPNSPLHF TGTGCCAGTAGTGTACGACAGGGGGCCCTTCCTAATTCACCCCTCCACTTT
- TRBD1 TRBJ1-1 TRBV7-9 CASSSTGVGDTEAFF TGTGCCAGCAGCTCGACAGGGGTTGGGGACACTGAAGCTTTCTTT
- - TRBJ1-3 TRBV7-9 CASSLGDTVLWHTIYF TGTGCCAGCAGCTTAGGGGACACGGTTCTCTGGCACACCATATATTTT
- - TRBJ1-4 TRBV19 CASSRRGNEKLFF TGTGCCAGTAGTCGCAGGGGTAATGAAAAACTGTTTTTT
- - TRBJ2-2 TRBV19 CASSAVVQGTGELFF TGTGCCAGTAGTGCCGTTGTGCAGGGCACCGGGGAGCTGTTTTTT
once TRBD1 TRBJ2-7 TRBV15 CATSLGTGGYEQYF TGTGCCACCAGCCTCGGGACAGGGGGCTACGAGCAGTACTTC
- TRBD1 TRBJ1-2 TRBV7-8 CASSLSGQNYGYTF TGTGCCAGCAGCTTATCGGGACAGAACTATGGCTACACCTTC
- - TRBJ1-5 TRBV19 CASRGGTVRSNQPQHF TGTGCCAGTAGGGGCGGGACGGTTCGAAGCAATCAGCCCCAGCATTTT
once - TRBJ1-3 TRBV29-1 CSVEEGGVGNTIYF TGCAGCGTTGAAGAAGGAGGGGTTGGAAACACCATATATTTT
- TRBD1 TRBJ2-3 TRBV2 CASSERQGATDTQYF TGTGCCAGCAGTGAAAGACAGGGGGCTACAGATACGCAGTATTTT
- TRBD2 TRBJ2-5 TRBV5-1 CASSERGNPETQYF TGCGCCAGCAGCGAGCGGGGGAACCCAGAGACCCAGTACTTC
- - TRBJ1-2 TRBV7-8 CASSFGTGGYTF TGTGCCAGCAGCTTCGGGACTGGAGGCTACACCTTC
once - TRBJ1-3 TRBV19 CASTPGGGGNTIYF TGTGCCAGTACCCCGGGGGGAGGTGGAAACACCATATATTTT
- TRBD1 TRBJ1-2 TRBV11-3 CASSLDGQGDYGYTF TGTGCCAGCAGCTTAGATGGGCAGGGGGACTATGGCTACACCTTC
- - TRBJ1-5 TRBV6-1 CASSEFPGASRHF TGTGCCAGCAGTGAATTCCCTGGGGCAAGTCGGCATTTT
- TRBD2 TRBJ2-3 TRBV5-4 CALSGREGTYTQYF TGTGCCCTCTCGGGGCGGGAGGGCACATATACGCAGTATTTT
once - TRBJ1-2 TRBV25-1 CASQGTLNGYTF TGTGCCAGCCAGGGGACCCTAAATGGCTACACCTTC
once TRBD2 TRBJ2-1 TRBV18 CASSPRLAGGPDEQFF TGTGCCAGCTCACCCCGACTAGCGGGAGGGCCGGATGAGCAGTTCTTC
- TRBD1 TRBJ1-3 TRBV15 CATSRVDRGLDTIYF TGTGCCACCAGCAGAGTGGACAGGGGTCTAGACACCATATATTTT
- TRBD1 TRBJ1-5 TRBV6-5 CASTLVTGGQPQHF TGTGCCAGCACCCTCGTCACAGGGGGTCAGCCCCAGCATTTT
- TRBD1 TRBJ1-1 TRBV5-4 CASSPVSGGSLNTEAFF TGTGCCAGCAGCCCGGTCTCAGGGGGCTCGCTGAACACTGAAGCTTTCTTT